One sample yielded the 15 T cell receptor beta chains listed below, sequenced in a study of Graves' ophthalmopathy and Graves' hyperthyroidism. Using RNA transcripts, the TCR beta CDR3 regions were amplified. The workflow started with a first-round RT-PCR run with HTBI primers and then moved on to a second-round multiplex PCR. TCRdb used MiXCR to reprocess the multiplex PCR reads, holding one entry per CDR3 protein. The table shows 230,000 or so distinct CDR3 sequences, with 40% to 50% occurring only once. The specimen sequenced was peripheral blood. The receptor source for this set is an adult man with Graves' ophthalmopathy.

This chain links TRBV14 with TRBJ2-7; 11 nucleotides align to TRBD1. Germline CDR1 and CDR2: SGHDN and FVKESK. With 3 bases clipped from V and 10 bases from J, the junction kept 2 bases outside the gene matches. The CDR3 sequence is 12 residues long. The CDR3: CASSHGTGGQYF. As DNA, the CDR3 is TGTGCCAGCAGCCATGGGACAGGGGGTCAGTACTTC.

The chain links TRBV5-6 to TRBJ2-5; 9 bases fit TRBD1. This CDR3 comprises 14 residues. V lost 6 bases to trimming and J lost 1 base; unmatched junction nucleotides: 4. The germline CDR1 and CDR2 sequences are SGHDT and YYEEEE. The CDR3 coding sequence is TGTGCCAGCACCAAGACAGGGGGCCAAGAGACCCAGTACTTC. Its protein is CASTKTGGQETQYF.

The chain uses TRBV12-3 or TRBV12-4 and TRBJ1-1; no firm D call. V dropped 4 bases and J dropped 6 bases, with 12 bases sitting between them. The CDR3 is 13 residues long. The CDR3: CASSSTWASEAFF. The CDR3 nucleotides are TGTGCCAGCAGTTCGACTTGGGCGTCTGAAGCTTTCTTT.

In this sample, this clonotype turned up many times. CDR3 nucleotide sequence: TGTGCCAGCAGCTTAGGGGACAGCTACGAGCAGTACTTC. This sequence encodes CASSLGDSYEQYF. The chain combines TRBV7-9 with TRBJ2-7, with 7 bases matching TRBD1. In germline, CDR1 is SEHNR, CDR2 FQNEAQ (reference sequence). J was trimmed by 3 bases and V by 1 base; bases with no gene match: 0. The length of the CDR3 is 13 residues. Complete variable domain (other parts from reference TRBV7-9 and TRBJ2-7): DTGVSQNPRHKITKRGQNVTFRCDPISEHNRLYWYRQTLGQGPEFLTYFQNEAQLEKSRLLSDRFSAERPKGSFSTLEIQRTEQGDSAMYLCASSLGDSYEQYFGPGTRLTVT.

The chain combines TRBV20-1 with TRBJ1-1; D perhaps matches TRBD1 (5 bases). V lost 2 bases to trimming and J lost 6 bases, with 10 bases between them. Germline V gene lookup returns CDR1 DFQATT and CDR2 SNEGSKA (reference sequence). The CDR3 is 12 amino acids. The CDR3 protein is CSARPSGAEAFF. The CDR3 bases are TGCAGTGCTAGACCGTCGGGGGCTGAAGCTTTCTTT.

This clonotype appeared a single time. The chain carries TRBV29-1 and TRBJ2-7; 7 positions match TRBD2. The CDR3 loop spans 11 amino acids. CDR1 SQVTM and CDR2 ANQGSEA come from the germline V gene. V lost 8 bases, J lost 6 bases, and 7 bases stayed unmatched. The CDR3 is CSLQPGGEQYF. The DNA for the CDR3 is TGCAGCCTACAACCGGGGGGCGAGCAGTACTTC.

This clonotype has more than one count but fewer than ten. The rearrangement joins TRBV20-1 to TRBJ1-3, with D possibly TRBD1 on 5 matching bases. Deletions cut 4 bases from V and 2 bases from J, with 12 bases between. CDR3 length: 14 residues. CDR1 is DFQATT, CDR2 SNEGSKA, per germline (reference sequence). This chain's CDR3 is CSAKAGLAGNTIYF. In DNA form, the CDR3 reads TGCAGTGCTAAGGCGGGGCTGGCTGGAAACACCATATATTTT.

This clonotype appeared many times. V gene TRBV2 combines with J gene TRBJ2-7; D may be TRBD1 (5 bases). Germline values: CDR1 SNHLY, CDR2 FYNNEI. The length of the CDR3 is 12 residues. V shed 4 bases and J shed 9 bases, with 13 bases lying between them. The CDR3 DNA reads as TGTGCCAGCAGTGCATCAGGGAACGGGCAGTACTTC. It is translated as CASSASGNGQYF.

The rearrangement uses TRBV12-3 or TRBV12-4 and TRBJ2-2, with TRBD2 matching 7 bases. This CDR3 has 15 amino acids. Germline trimming cut 2 bases from V and 5 bases from J; bases unmatched to any gene: 5. The CDR3 DNA is TGTGCCAGCAGTTTATCCGTGCGGGAGACCGGGGAGCTGTTTTTT. This sequence encodes CASSLSVRETGELFF.

This rearrangement joins TRBV5-1 to TRBJ1-2; D unclear. V was clipped by 0 bases and J by 4 bases, with 13 bases between them. Looked up from germline, CDR1 is SGHRS and CDR2 is YFSETQ. This CDR3 comprises 15 residues. This CDR3 is CASSLARGGTYGYTF. The CDR3 DNA reads as TGCGCCAGCAGCTTGGCCCGGGGAGGAACCTATGGCTACACCTTC.

As to this clonotype: One end of the junction does not line up with germline, which may come from a read error. CDR3 amino acids: CATSDFGGGDTGELFF. The CDR3 coding sequence is TGTGCCACCAGTGATTTCGGCGGAGGGGACACCGGGGAGCTGTTTTTT. The rearrangement joins TRBV2 to TRBJ2-2, with D possibly matching TRBD2 (6 bases). Germline CDR1 reads SNHLY; CDR2 reads FYNNEI. This CDR3 is built from 16 residues. Supplemented by reference TRBV2 and TRBJ2-2, the full variable domain reads EPEVTQTPSHQVTQMGQEVILRCVPISNHLYFYWYRQILGQKVEFLVSFYNNEISEKSEIFDDQFSVERPDGSNFTLKIRSTKLEDSAMYFCATSDFGGGDTGELFFGEGSRLTVL.

The sample holds a few counts of this clonotype. The V and J genes are TRBV28 and TRBJ1-2, with D possibly TRBD1 on 5 matching bases. The CDR3 totals 13 residues. Germline assignment: CDR1 MDHEN and CDR2 SYDVKM. The ends were cut back, 5 bases at V and 4 bases at J, with 11 bases in the middle. The CDR3 bases are TGTGCCAGCAGTCGACAGAGCCTCTATGGCTACACCTTC. Translated, it gives CASSRQSLYGYTF.

There are many counts of this clonotype. The rearrangement links TRBV7-8 to TRBJ1-5; no firm D call. The CDR3 extends over 13 amino acids. The ends were cut back, 5 bases at V and 6 bases at J, with 11 bases in the middle. CDR1 is SGHVS, CDR2 FQNEAQ, per germline. The CDR3 DNA is TGTGCCAGCAGCCTAATACCCGGTCAGCCCCAGCATTTT. Amino acids: CASSLIPGQPQHF.

This clonotype appeared a few times. The V gene is TRBV4-2, the J gene TRBJ1-1; perhaps TRBD1 as D (5 bases). The CDR3 length is 14 residues. Per the germline V gene, CDR1 is LGHNA and CDR2 is YNFKEQ. V was cut by 1 base and J by 1 base, with 7 bases left in between. CDR3 in amino acids: CASSQGGENTEAFF. The CDR3 DNA follows: TGTGCCAGCAGCCAAGGGGGGGAGAACACTGAAGCTTTCTTT.

V and J are TRBV12-3 or TRBV12-4 and TRBJ1-2, with no clear D. There are 12 residues in the CDR3. The V end lost 5 bases, the J end lost 7 bases, and 11 bases lay between the germline ends. The CDR3 region has the DNA TGTGCCAGCAGTACGGGCGGCGGTGGCTACACCTTC. This encodes CASSTGGGGYTF.